This T cell receptor beta chain was sequenced for a study of beta chain features in type 1 diabetes. Points from the study as a whole: Moderate but significant shortening of TCRB CDR3s was recorded in all four CD4+ subsets from Type 1 diabetes patients. PCR, the amplification step, might favor shorter templates, equally in patients and controls. Any HLA type influence on TCRB rearrangement was left unresolved here. TCRB repertoires of naive, central memory and Treg cells appeared more similar among patients than among healthy donors.

Donors underwent one heparinised blood draw, about 0.12 L on average. In this sample, this clone turned up a few times. Antigen: not known. As every portion of the isolated RNA was reverse transcribed, the sequencing read expressed TCRB transcripts. Using immunoSEQ multiplex PCR, the repertoire was profiled, and TCRdb retains in-frame clones only, with some absent. The table includes 200,000 to 300,000 clones, approximately 11% detected once. Sample: naive CD4+ T cells from blood. This sequence originates from a man aged 25 to 40 with type 1 diabetes.

Here the CDR3 DNA reads TGTGCCAGCAGCCAGACTAGCGGGGGGTCTAATGAGCAGTTCTTC. Translated: CASSQTSGGSNEQFF. The chain joins TRBV5-4 to TRBJ2-1; 13 bases map to TRBD2. The CDR3 extends over 15 amino acids. CDR1 and CDR2 (germline): SGHNT, YYREEE (reference sequence). Trimming removed 4 bases from V and 7 bases from J; junction bases left unmatched: 5.